This T cell receptor (beta chain) originates from a study of blood T cell repertoires in COVID-19. Study details: The samples span acute and convalescent COVID-19 from the United States, Italy and Spain.

CDR3 size: 15 residues. CDR1 KGHDR and CDR2 SFDVKD come from the germline V gene. The junction had 4 bases not matched to a gene; V was cut back by 7 bases and J by 1 base. In the authors' methods: From reference gene primer amplification, estimates of nucleated cell counts were derived. Some clones are missing from TCRdb's copy, which holds only in-frame ones; the method was immunoSEQ multiplex PCR. V, J and clone size are taken as reported in that table, and D and trimming were inferred from the DNA itself. The table has about 210,000 clones, about 83% seen once. What was sequenced was peripheral blood. This rearrangement joins TRBV24-1 to TRBJ2-5; 11 bases map to TRBD2. This clonotype originated in a woman aged 45 to 65 with acute or convalescent COVID-19. For the CDR3, the DNA is TGTGCCACCAGCGGGGGGACTAGCGGCCAAGAGACCCAGTACTTC. Residues: CATSGGTSGQETQYF.